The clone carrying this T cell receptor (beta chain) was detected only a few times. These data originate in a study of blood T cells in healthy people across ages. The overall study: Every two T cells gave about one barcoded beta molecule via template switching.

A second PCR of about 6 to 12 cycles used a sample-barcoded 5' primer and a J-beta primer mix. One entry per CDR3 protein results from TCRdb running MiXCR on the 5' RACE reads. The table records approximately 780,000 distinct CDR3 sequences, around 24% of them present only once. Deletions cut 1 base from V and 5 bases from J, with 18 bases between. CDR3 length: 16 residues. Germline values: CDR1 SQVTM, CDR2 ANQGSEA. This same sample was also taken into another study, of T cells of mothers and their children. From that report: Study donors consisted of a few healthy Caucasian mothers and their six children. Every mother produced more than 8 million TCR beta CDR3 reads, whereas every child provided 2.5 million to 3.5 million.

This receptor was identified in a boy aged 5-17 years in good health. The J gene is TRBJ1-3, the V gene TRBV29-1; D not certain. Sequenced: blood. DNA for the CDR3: TGCAGCGTTGAAGTGTTGGAGTGGCGGGGTAGAAACACCATATATTTT. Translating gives CSVEVLEWRGRNTIYF.